These 14 T cell receptor beta chains share one sample of origin, sequenced in a study of blood T cell repertoires in COVID-19. Repertoires were generated with immunoSEQ multiplex PCR, while TCRdb's copy carries only in-frame clones and drops some. The repertoire holds around 100,000 clones, with about 88% as singletons. The sequencing input was peripheral blood. These receptors were taken from a human donor in a cohort sampled during active COVID-19.

V usage is TRBV13 and J usage is TRBJ2-3; 9 positions agree with TRBD2. V gave up 5 bases and J gave up 7 bases; unmatched junction bases: 16. The germline gives CDR1 PRHDT, CDR2 FYEKMQ (reference sequence). CDR3 length: 17 amino acids. CDR3 region: CASSPSPRSGGSHTQYF. For the CDR3, the DNA is TGTGCCAGCAGCCCATCACCCCGTAGCGGGGGCTCGCATACGCAGTATTTT.

The V and J genes are TRBV24-1 and TRBJ2-3; D possibly corresponds to TRBD1 (6 bases). Trimming took 1 base from V and 2 from J, leaving 12 bases between them. This CDR3 comprises 16 residues. Germline V gives CDR1 KGHDR, CDR2 SFDVKD. For the CDR3, the DNA is TGTGCCACCAGTGATTTTGGGCAGGGGTCCACAGATACGCAGTATTTT. Its protein product is CATSDFGQGSTDTQYF.

This chain links TRBV3-1 (or the pseudogene TRBV3-2) with TRBJ1-6, with D hard to call. V lost 2 bases to trimming and J lost 10 bases, with 15 bases between them. Germline values: CDR1 LGHDT, CDR2 YNNKEL (reference sequence). This CDR3 region has 15 residues. The CDR3 DNA reads TGTGCCAGCAGCCAATGGGAAGGCCCGGGATCACCCCTCCACTTT. Its translation is CASSQWEGPGSPLHF.

The chain employs TRBV2 and TRBJ2-5; a weak D match, TRBD1 (6 bases). Per the germline V gene, CDR1 is SNHLY and CDR2 is FYNNEI. V shed 4 bases and J shed 2 bases, with 11 bases lying between them. This CDR3 is built from 14 residues. CDR3 in amino acids: CASSVGHGQETQYF. The CDR3 DNA follows: TGTGCCAGCAGTGTGGGACATGGACAAGAGACCCAGTACTTC.

This clone appeared a single time. The CDR3 bases are TGTGCCAGTAGCGATCCCCAGGGCCGGAACACTGAAGCTTTCTTT. It specifies CASSDPQGRNTEAFF. V and J are TRBV19 and TRBJ1-1, with a tentative D call TRBD1 (5 bases). V was pared by 6 bases and J by 1 base, with 15 bases between. The V gene's germline CDR1 is LNHDA and CDR2 SQIVND (reference sequence). The CDR3 contains 15 residues.

In DNA form, the CDR3 reads TGTGCCTGGAAGTTGTCTCTACCCAACACTGAAGCTTTCTTT. Translation: CAWKLSLPNTEAFF. This chain links TRBV30 with TRBJ1-1, with D unresolved. Germline CDR1 is GTSNPN and CDR2 is SVGIG (reference sequence). This CDR3 is 14 amino acids long. Trimming took 4 bases from V and 2 from J, leaving 14 bases between them. The variable domain in full, completed from reference TRBV30 and TRBJ1-1, reads SQTIHQWPATLVQPVGSPLSLECTVEGTSNPNLYWYRQAAGRGLQLLFYSVGIGQISSEVPQNLSASRPQDRQFILSSKKLLLSDSGFYLCAWKLSLPNTEAFFGQGTRLTVV.

For the CDR3, the DNA is TGTGCCAGCAGCCCGACGGGATATGGCTACACCTTC. Translating gives CASSPTGYGYTF. V and J are TRBV28 and TRBJ1-2; D call uncertain. This CDR3 comprises 12 residues. CDR1 and CDR2 (germline): MDHEN, SYDVKM. V was shortened by 6 bases and J by 5 bases, with 10 bases between the two germline ends.

DNA for the CDR3: TGTGCCAGCAGCTTGTCGGTTGTCGGTGAAGCTTTCTTT. Residues: CASSLSVVGEAFF. The chain combines TRBV7-8 with TRBJ1-1; the D is unclear. Germline CDR1 and CDR2: SGHVS and FQNEAQ. This CDR3 is 13 amino acids long. V lost 3 bases and J lost 7, with 12 bases in between.

The chain has TRBV29-1 and TRBJ2-3; 9 nucleotides agree with TRBD1. The CDR3 is 14 residues long. Germline V gene lookup returns CDR1 SQVTM and CDR2 ANQGSEA. With 1 base clipped from V and 1 base from J, the junction kept 0 bases outside the gene matches. DNA of the CDR3: TGCAGCGTTGAAGGGACAGGGGGCACAGATACGCAGTATTTT. It codes for CSVEGTGGTDTQYF.

The chain uses TRBV9 and TRBJ2-3, with 8 bases that match TRBD2. Germline CDR1 is SGDLS and CDR2 is YYNGEE. The V and J ends lost 0 bases and 3 bases, in that order; junction bases with no gene match: 3. The CDR3 runs 15 residues. CDR3 in amino acids: CASSVAGGWTDTQYF. The CDR3 region has the DNA TGTGCCAGCAGCGTAGCGGGAGGGTGGACAGATACGCAGTATTTT. Supplemented by reference TRBV9 and TRBJ2-3, the full variable domain reads DSGVTQTPKHLITATGQRVTLRCSPRSGDLSVYWYQQSLDQGLQFLIQYYNGEERAKGNILERFSAQQFPDLHSELNLSSLELGDSALYFCASSVAGGWTDTQYFGPGTRLTVL.

The chain couples TRBV23-1 to TRBJ1-5; D gene ambiguous. TRBV23-1 is annotated as an ORF whose role is uncertain. V lost 4 bases and J lost 3, with 16 bases in between. The CDR3 is 16 amino acids. As DNA, the CDR3 is TGCGCCAGCAGTCGGGGAGTAGCGGGTTACAATCAGCCCCAGCATTTT. Its protein is CASSRGVAGYNQPQHF.

The sample holds a few counts of this clone. The chain carries TRBV5-1 and TRBJ1-2; weak D call: TRBD1 (5 bases). With 1 base removed from V and 7 bases from J, the gap between germline ends came to 11 bases. The CDR3 covers 13 residues. Germline V gene lookup returns CDR1 SGHRS and CDR2 YFSETQ. The CDR3 nucleotides read TGCGCCAGCAGCTTGAGGGGCGATATTGGCTACACCTTC. This encodes CASSLRGDIGYTF.

The rearrangement links TRBV27 to TRBJ2-1; D possibly corresponds to TRBD1 (6 bases). The germline V gene has CDR1 MNHEY and CDR2 SMNVEV (reference sequence). Trimming cost V 6 bases and J 10 bases, with 16 bases left between them. This CDR3 contains 13 residues. The CDR3 sequence: CASRKNRASEQFF. The CDR3 DNA is TGTGCCAGCAGAAAAAACAGGGCGAGCGAGCAGTTCTTC.

In this sample, this clone turned up once. The V and J genes are TRBV7-9 and TRBJ2-3; TRBD1 matches 9 bases. The CDR3 has 17 residues. The V segment lost 4 bases and the J segment 2 bases; nucleotides outside the gene matches: 10. Per germline, CDR1 SEHNR and CDR2 FQNEAQ (reference sequence). The CDR3 protein is CASSSKKTGGNTDTQYF. The CDR3 region has the DNA TGTGCCAGCAGCTCAAAAAAGACAGGGGGGAACACAGATACGCAGTATTTT.